The present entry profiles one T cell receptor (beta chain) with its context. The antigen remains unidentified. Assay used: immunoSEQ multiplex PCR; TCRdb lists only in-frame clones, some missing. The sample has some 140,000 clones, about 93% seen once; the top ten hold more than 4.5%. V lost 3 bases and J lost 0, with 5 bases in between. Per germline, CDR1 KGHSH and CDR2 LQKENI. CDR3 length equals 14 residues. This entry belongs to a study of T cell responses to AZD1222 COVID-19 vaccine. Study-wide results and limits: Donors were mostly white British, more females; clonal diversity possibly underestimated. Seropositive AZD1222 recipients at baseline numbered only 5 or 6. Once two AZD1222 doses were given, Spike-specific TCR breadth and depth went up.

The sample in question was peripheral blood, obtained on day 0 of AZD1222 vaccination. This receptor was identified in an adult in good health. J is TRBJ1-4 and V is TRBV18, with D unclear. CDR3: CASSPLTTNEKLFF. The CDR3 nucleotides are TGTGCCAGCTCACCCCTGACAACTAATGAAAAACTGTTTTTT.